Shown below are 26 T cell receptor beta chains from a single sample sequenced in a study of control samples from healthy donors and cancer patients. The method was immunoSEQ multiplex PCR; TCRdb's version includes in-frame clones alone and lacks a portion of them. The sample holds about 160,000 clones, 93% seen once. The material sequenced was blood. These receptors came from a woman aged 55-75 years in good health.

The V gene is TRBV29-1, the J gene TRBJ2-7; 7 nucleotides match TRBD1. The ends lost 4 bases at V and 5 bases at J; junction bases unmatched: 8. Germline CDR1 and CDR2: SQVTM and ANQGSEA. The CDR3 totals 13 residues. In nucleotides, the CDR3 is TGCAGCGTTGTTTTCCAGACAGGGCACGAGCAGTACTTC. It specifies CSVVFQTGHEQYF.

This clone was picked up one time. The chain couples TRBV2 to TRBJ2-1, with 7 positions matching TRBD1. Germline V gene data show CDR1 as SNHLY and CDR2 as FYNNEI. The CDR3 length is 11 residues. J lost 10 bases, V lost 3 bases, and 0 bases had no gene match. CDR3 sequence (DNA): TGTGCCAGCAGTGAGACAGGGGAGCAGTTCTTC. This codes for CASSETGEQFF.

The rearrangement joins TRBV7-9 to TRBJ1-4; TRBD1 agrees at 9 bases. V was pared by 2 bases and J by 8 bases, with 6 bases of the junction left unmatched. This CDR3 has 15 residues. From germline, CDR1 is SEHNR and CDR2 FQNEAQ (reference sequence). The CDR3 coding sequence is TGTGCCAGCAGCTTATTGGGACAGGGCGGCGAAAAACTGTTTTTT. It translates to CASSLLGQGGEKLFF.

The gene calls are TRBV4-3 and TRBJ1-5; D uncertain. Trimming shortened V by 0 bases and J by 2 bases, and 14 bases separated the two germline ends. The CDR3 runs 17 residues. CDR1 LGHNA and CDR2 YSLEER come from the germline V gene. CDR3 sequence reads: CASSQDRDLWGNQPQHF. In nucleotides, the CDR3 is TGCGCCAGCAGCCAAGACCGGGATCTCTGGGGCAATCAGCCCCAGCATTTT.

V and J are TRBV5-1 and TRBJ1-5, with 8 bases identical to TRBD1. V lost 1 base and J lost 7; bases outside the gene matches: 7. The germline V gene encodes CDR1 SGHRS and CDR2 YFSETQ. This CDR3 comprises 15 residues. The CDR3 sequence is CASSLLGQGNQPQHF. CDR3 DNA sequence: TGCGCCAGCAGCTTGCTCGGACAGGGAAACCAGCCCCAGCATTTT.

The chain joins TRBV3-1 (or the pseudogene TRBV3-2) to TRBJ1-5, with D perhaps matching TRBD1 (5 bases). Between the trimmed V and J ends, which lost 0 bases and 7 bases, there was a span of 13 bases. From germline, CDR1 is LGHDT and CDR2 YNNKEL (reference sequence). There are 15 residues in the CDR3. CDR3 coding DNA: TGTGCCAGCAGCCAAGATGGGGGAAAGAACCAGCCCCAGCATTTT. This gives the protein CASSQDGGKNQPQHF.

In regard to this clone: An end of the junction differs from the germline gene, which may be a read error. This chain links TRBV2 with TRBJ1-6, with a possible D match to TRBD1 (5 bases). In germline, CDR1 is SNHLY, CDR2 FYNNEI. CDR3 length: 15 residues. The CDR3, as DNA: TGTGCCAGCAGCGAAGGGGAGAGGGATAATCTGCCCCTCCACTTT. Translating it yields CASSEGERDNLPLHF.

The chain has TRBV7-8 and TRBJ1-1; 7 bases map to TRBD1. With V trimmed by 4 bases and J by 6 bases, 5 bases remained unmatched. CDR1 is SGHVS, CDR2 FQNEAQ, per germline. The CDR3 loop spans 13 amino acids. This CDR3 reads CASSSDRKAEAFF. The CDR3 DNA follows: TGTGCCAGCAGCTCGGACAGGAAGGCTGAAGCTTTCTTT.

This chain links TRBV3-1 (or the pseudogene TRBV3-2) with TRBJ1-3; no reliable D call. The ends were cut back, 1 base at V and 1 base at J, with 14 bases in the middle. The CDR3 consists of 17 residues. The germline V gene has CDR1 LGHDT and CDR2 YNNKEL (reference sequence). The CDR3 region is CASSQVSGVRSGNTIYF. CDR3 coding DNA: TGTGCCAGCAGCCAAGTCAGCGGGGTGAGGTCTGGAAACACCATATATTTT.

This rearrangement joins TRBV5-1 to TRBJ2-7, with D possibly matching TRBD2 (5 bases). V was clipped by 1 base and J by 2 bases, with 10 bases between them. CDR3 size: 14 residues. Germline-derived CDR1 and CDR2 are SGHRS and YFSETQ. The CDR3 region has the DNA TGCGCCAGCAGCTTGCAGGAGGTAACCTACGAGCAGTACTTC. It encodes CASSLQEVTYEQYF.

J is TRBJ1-2 and V is TRBV29-1, with 8 bases that match TRBD1. The length of the CDR3 is 12 residues. The germline V gene has CDR1 SQVTM and CDR2 ANQGSEA. Unmatched junction bases numbered 4, after V lost 3 bases and J lost 7 bases. CDR3: CSVDGQGLGYTF. The CDR3 bases are TGCAGCGTTGATGGACAGGGACTTGGCTACACCTTC.

This chain connects TRBV7-2 to TRBJ1-5; D perhaps matches TRBD1 (6 bases). The V gene's germline CDR1 is SGHTA and CDR2 FQGNSA. The V end lost 4 bases, the J end lost 3 bases, and 7 bases lay between the germline ends. The CDR3 totals 13 residues. In nucleotides, the CDR3 is TGTGCCAGCAGCTACAGGGACAATCAGCCCCAGCATTTT. The encoded protein is CASSYRDNQPQHF.

The chain joins TRBV9 to TRBJ2-6; 9 bases line up with TRBD1. The junction had 6 bases not matched to a gene; V was cut back by 4 bases and J by 1 base. The CDR3 has 17 amino acids. Germline V gene data show CDR1 as SGDLS and CDR2 as YYNGEE. The CDR3: CASSLQGARSGANVLTF. DNA for the CDR3: TGTGCCAGCAGCCTACAGGGGGCGCGGTCTGGGGCCAACGTCCTGACTTTC.

V usage is TRBV9 and J usage is TRBJ1-1; D is possibly TRBD1 (5 bases). Germline lookup yields CDR1 SGDLS and CDR2 YYNGEE. The ends were cut back, 8 bases at V and 3 bases at J, with 29 bases in the middle. There are 18 residues in the CDR3. CDR3 region: CARVGERLAEVRDTEAFF. CDR3 sequence (DNA): TGTGCCAGAGTGGGGGAAAGACTAGCGGAGGTCAGGGACACTGAAGCTTTCTTT.

This clone appeared a single time. V gene TRBV5-4 combines with J gene TRBJ1-2; no clear D. This CDR3 comprises 12 residues. Germline assignment: CDR1 SGHNT and CDR2 YYREEE (reference sequence). V was shortened by 1 base and J by 8 bases, with 9 bases between the two germline ends. CDR3 coding DNA: TGTGCCAGCAGCTTGCAGGATGCCGGCTACACCTTC. This gives the protein CASSLQDAGYTF.

The table lists this clone with a few counts. The CDR3 nucleotides read TGTGCCACCACAGCTTACGGGGGGGCAGGTACTGAAGCTTTCTTT. This translates into CATTAYGGAGTEAFF. The chain joins TRBV19 to TRBJ1-1, with D tentatively TRBD1 (6 bases). CDR1 is LNHDA and CDR2 is SQIVND in the germline V gene (reference sequence). The CDR3 contains 15 residues. Trimming stripped 10 bases from V and 5 bases from J, with 23 bases between. Filled out from reference TRBV19 and TRBJ1-1, the complete variable domain reads DGGITQSPKYLFRKEGQNVTLSCEQNLNHDAMYWYRQDPGQGLRLIYYSQIVNDFQKGDIAEGYSVSREKKESFPLTVTSAQKNPTAFYLCATTAYGGAGTEAFFGQGTRLTVV.

As concerns this clone: A junction end diverges from the germline sequence, so it may reflect a read error. This sequence joins TRBV7-7 and TRBJ2-2; D is unclear. Germline assignment: CDR1 SSHAT and CDR2 FNYEAQ (reference sequence). CDR3 length: 12 residues. The DNA of the CDR3 is TGTGCTAGCAGCCACACCTCCGGGGAGCTGTTTTTT. This gives the protein CASSHTSGELFF.

This chain uses TRBV7-9 with TRBJ1-2; 7 bases fit TRBD1. This CDR3 has 14 residues. Trimming at V came to 5 bases and at J to 5 bases, leaving 8 bases not matched to a gene. The germline gives CDR1 SEHNR, CDR2 FQNEAQ (reference sequence). The CDR3 nucleotides are TGTGCCAGCAGCCAAAGGGACAGTACTTATGGCTACACCTTC. Amino acid sequence: CASSQRDSTYGYTF.

The chain employs TRBV7-9 and TRBJ2-2; D uncertain. This CDR3 contains 12 residues. The germline gives CDR1 SEHNR, CDR2 FQNEAQ (reference sequence). Deletions cut 4 bases from V and 0 bases from J, with 0 bases between. This chain's CDR3 is CASSSNTGELFF. In DNA form, the CDR3 reads TGTGCCAGCAGCTCGAACACCGGGGAGCTGTTTTTT. Full variable domain (remainder filled in from reference TRBV7-9 and TRBJ2-2): DTGVSQNPRHKITKRGQNVTFRCDPISEHNRLYWYRQTLGQGPEFLTYFQNEAQLEKSRLLSDRFSAERPKGSFSTLEIQRTEQGDSAMYLCASSSNTGELFFGEGSRLTVL.

This chain connects TRBV2 to TRBJ1-6, with 11 bases matching TRBD1. The ends lost 2 bases at V and 9 bases at J; junction bases unmatched: 18. The germline V gene encodes CDR1 SNHLY and CDR2 FYNNEI. The CDR3 consists of 20 residues. CDR3: CASSELGGTGGLSRGSPLHF. CDR3 DNA sequence: TGTGCCAGCAGTGAATTAGGCGGGACAGGGGGTCTCTCCAGGGGTTCACCCCTCCACTTT.

In DNA form, the CDR3 reads TGTGCCAGCAGCTTAGGGGCAGCGATCCTGTATGGCTACACCTTC. Its translation: CASSLGAAILYGYTF. V gene TRBV7-9 combines with J gene TRBJ1-2; D is unresolved. V was trimmed by 1 base and J by 5 bases, leaving 14 bases between them. CDR3 length equals 15 residues. The germline V gene has CDR1 SEHNR and CDR2 FQNEAQ (reference sequence).

The chain joins TRBV7-9 to TRBJ1-1; the match to TRBD1 covers 9 bases. The CDR3 has 14 residues. V was pared by 5 bases and J by 5 bases, with 6 bases of the junction left unmatched. Germline V CDR1 and CDR2: SEHNR, FQNEAQ (reference sequence). This chain's CDR3 is CASSPQGARTEAFF. The CDR3, as DNA: TGTGCCAGCAGCCCACAGGGGGCGCGTACTGAAGCTTTCTTT.

The rearrangement uses TRBV20-1 and TRBJ2-1; D may be TRBD2 (5 bases). V lost 4 bases and J 10 bases, leaving 11 bases between the germline ends. CDR1 is DFQATT, CDR2 SNEGSKA, per germline (reference sequence). The CDR3 runs to 11 residues. CDR3 protein: CSATHSGEQFF. CDR3 nucleotides: TGCAGTGCTACCCATTCGGGAGAGCAGTTCTTC.

The rearrangement links TRBV12-3 or TRBV12-4 to TRBJ1-1, with D unresolved. The CDR3 is made up of 13 amino acids. Trimming removed 5 bases from V and 11 bases from J, with 18 bases in between. The CDR3 reads CASSVDFLAMAFF. In nucleotides, the CDR3 is TGTGCCAGCAGTGTGGACTTCTTGGCTATGGCTTTCTTT.

The rearrangement uses TRBV2 and TRBJ2-4; TRBD2 might be the D (5 bases). V was cut by 5 bases and J by 0 bases, with 14 bases left in between. Germline-derived CDR1 and CDR2 are SNHLY and FYNNEI. The CDR3 has 16 residues. CDR3 in amino acids: CASSSPGYLAKNIQYF. The CDR3 DNA sequence: TGTGCCAGCAGTTCTCCGGGGTACCTAGCCAAAAACATTCAGTACTTC.

The chain has TRBV19 and TRBJ1-1; 7 bases fit TRBD1. With V trimmed by 5 bases and J by 5 bases, 17 bases remained unmatched. The germline V gene encodes CDR1 LNHDA and CDR2 SQIVND (reference sequence). This CDR3 is built from 17 residues. CDR3 sequence (DNA): TGTGCCAGTAGTCTACCAGGGGGGCCGGCGGGACTGACTGAAGCTTTCTTT. Translated: CASSLPGGPAGLTEAFF.